This entry features one T cell receptor beta chain sequence. Its matching antigen is unknown. The data were taken from a study of T cell therapy after organ transplantation. Regarding the study as a whole: Both transferred clonotypes and endogenous ones absent from products apparently reconstituted. Pretherapy CD8 clonality inversely correlated with its fold change after therapy.

The germline gives CDR1 SQVTM, CDR2 ANQGSEA. The CDR3 covers 13 residues. Trimming removed 0 bases from V and 13 bases from J, with 16 bases in between. The data were produced by immunoSEQ multiplex PCR, yet TCRdb's version contains in-frame clones alone and is incomplete. The sample lists approximately 52,000 clones; 85% to 95% were seen once. The chain combines TRBV29-1 with TRBJ2-1, with D perhaps TRBD1 (5 bases). This sample comprised CD8+ T cells from blood, obtained before autologous CMV-specific T cell therapy. This receptor was taken from a human patient who had received a solid organ transplant and had CMV disease. This CDR3 is CSVEDLQGREQFF. CDR3 DNA: TGCAGCGTTGAAGATCTCCAAGGCAGGGAACAGTTCTTC.